This T cell receptor (beta chain) comes out of a study of cytomegalovirus exposure and HLA in healthy donors. V lost 2 bases to trimming and J lost 7 bases, with 3 bases between them. Germline CDR1 reads KGHSH; CDR2 reads LQKENI. The CDR3 covers 11 residues. This clone has only a few counts. It was with 60 Vbeta and 13 Jbeta primers that the PCR ran. Method: immunoSEQ multiplex PCR; TCRdb's copy keeps in-frame clones and lacks some. The sample yields around 130,000 clones, 80% seen once. J is TRBJ2-1 and V is TRBV18; D uncertain. Sequenced: PBMCs. The clonotype originates from a woman aged 40 to 55 in good health and CMV-seronegative. CDR3 amino acids: CASSPVNEQFF. The CDR3, as DNA: TGTGCCAGCTCACCAGTAAATGAGCAGTTCTTC.